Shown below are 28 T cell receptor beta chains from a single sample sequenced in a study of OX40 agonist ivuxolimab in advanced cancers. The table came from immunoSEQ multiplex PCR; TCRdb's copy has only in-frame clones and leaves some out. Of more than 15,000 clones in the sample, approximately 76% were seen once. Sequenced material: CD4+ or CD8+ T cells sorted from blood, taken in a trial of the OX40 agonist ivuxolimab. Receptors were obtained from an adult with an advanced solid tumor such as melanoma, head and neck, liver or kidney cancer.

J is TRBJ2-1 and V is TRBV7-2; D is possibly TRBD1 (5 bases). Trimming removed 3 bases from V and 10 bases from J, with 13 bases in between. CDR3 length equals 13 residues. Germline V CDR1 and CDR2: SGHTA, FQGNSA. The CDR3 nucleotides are TGTGCCAGCAGCTTCGAGACCTCAGGGGAGCAGTTCTTC. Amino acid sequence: CASSFETSGEQFF.

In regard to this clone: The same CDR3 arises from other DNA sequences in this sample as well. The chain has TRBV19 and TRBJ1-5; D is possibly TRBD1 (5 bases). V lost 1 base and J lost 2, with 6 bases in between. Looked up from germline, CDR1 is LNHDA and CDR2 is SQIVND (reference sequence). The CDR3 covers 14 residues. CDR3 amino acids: CASSIAGGNQPQHF. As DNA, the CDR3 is TGTGCCAGTAGTATAGCGGGGGGCAATCAGCCCCAGCATTTT.

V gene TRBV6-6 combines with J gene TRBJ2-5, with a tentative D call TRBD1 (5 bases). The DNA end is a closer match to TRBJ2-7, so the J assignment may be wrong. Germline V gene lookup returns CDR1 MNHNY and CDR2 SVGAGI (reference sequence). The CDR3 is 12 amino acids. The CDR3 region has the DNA TGTGCCAGCAGTTACTCAGGGGACGAGCAGTACTTC. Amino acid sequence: CASSYSGDEQYF.

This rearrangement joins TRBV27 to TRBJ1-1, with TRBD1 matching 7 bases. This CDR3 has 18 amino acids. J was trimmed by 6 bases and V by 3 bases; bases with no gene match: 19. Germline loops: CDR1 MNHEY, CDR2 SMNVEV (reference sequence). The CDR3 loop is CASSLIPPGQAGRPEAFF. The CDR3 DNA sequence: TGTGCCAGCAGTTTGATTCCGCCAGGACAGGCAGGTCGACCTGAAGCTTTCTTT.

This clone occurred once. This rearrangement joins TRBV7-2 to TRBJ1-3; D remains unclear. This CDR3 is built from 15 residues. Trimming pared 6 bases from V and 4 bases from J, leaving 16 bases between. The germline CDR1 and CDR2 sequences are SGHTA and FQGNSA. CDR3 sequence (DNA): TGTGCCAGCAGTCCGGACTCTTCTTCCGGAAACACCATATATTTT. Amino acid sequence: CASSPDSSSGNTIYF. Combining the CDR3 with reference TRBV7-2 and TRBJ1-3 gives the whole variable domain GAGVSQSPSNKVTEKGKDVELRCDPISGHTALYWYRQSLGQGLEFLIYFQGNSAPDKSGLPSDRFSAERTGGSVSTLTIQRTQQEDSAVYLCASSPDSSSGNTIYFGEGSWLTVV.

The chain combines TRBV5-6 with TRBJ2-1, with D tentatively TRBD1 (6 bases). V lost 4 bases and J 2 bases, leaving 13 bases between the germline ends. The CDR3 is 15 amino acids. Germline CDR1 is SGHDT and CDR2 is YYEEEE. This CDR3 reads CASSLTGPPYNEQFF. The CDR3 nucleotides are TGTGCCAGCAGCCTAACAGGGCCCCCCTACAATGAGCAGTTCTTC. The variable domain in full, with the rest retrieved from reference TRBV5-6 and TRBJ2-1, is DAGVTQSPTHLIKTRGQQVTLRCSPKSGHDTVSWYQQALGQGPQFIFQYYEEEERQRGNFPDRFSGHQFPNYSSELNVNALLLGDSALYLCASSLTGPPYNEQFFGPGTRLTVL.

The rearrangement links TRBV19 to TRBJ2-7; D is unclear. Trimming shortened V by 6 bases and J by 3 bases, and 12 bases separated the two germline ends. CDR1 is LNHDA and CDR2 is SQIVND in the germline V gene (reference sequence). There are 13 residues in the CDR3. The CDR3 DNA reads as TGTGCCAGTAGCAAGGTGGTAGGCTACGAGCAGTACTTC. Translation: CASSKVVGYEQYF.

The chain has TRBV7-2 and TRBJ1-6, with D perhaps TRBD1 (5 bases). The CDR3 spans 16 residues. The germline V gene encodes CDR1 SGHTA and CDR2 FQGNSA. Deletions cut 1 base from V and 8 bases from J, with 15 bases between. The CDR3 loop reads CASSLGLGRVDSPLHF. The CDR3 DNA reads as TGTGCCAGCAGCTTAGGCCTCGGCAGGGTTGATTCACCCCTCCACTTT.

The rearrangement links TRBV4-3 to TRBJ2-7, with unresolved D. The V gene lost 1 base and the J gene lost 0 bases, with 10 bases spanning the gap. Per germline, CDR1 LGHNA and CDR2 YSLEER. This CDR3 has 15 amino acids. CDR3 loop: CASSQGVALSYEQYF. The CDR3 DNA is TGCGCCAGCAGCCAAGGCGTAGCCCTCTCCTACGAGCAGTACTTC.

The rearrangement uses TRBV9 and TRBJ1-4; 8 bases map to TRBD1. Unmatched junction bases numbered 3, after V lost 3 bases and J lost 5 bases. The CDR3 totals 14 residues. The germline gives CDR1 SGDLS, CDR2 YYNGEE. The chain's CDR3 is CASSATGGNEKLFF. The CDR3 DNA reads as TGTGCCAGCAGCGCCACAGGGGGGAATGAAAAACTGTTTTTT.

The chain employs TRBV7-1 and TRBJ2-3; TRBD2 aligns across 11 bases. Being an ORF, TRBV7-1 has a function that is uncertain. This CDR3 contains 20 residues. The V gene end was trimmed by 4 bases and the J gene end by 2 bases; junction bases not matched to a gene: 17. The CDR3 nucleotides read TGTGCCAGCAGCTTCCCCCAGACTAGCGGGACAACTTTACCCACAGATACGCAGTATTTT. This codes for CASSFPQTSGTTLPTDTQYF.

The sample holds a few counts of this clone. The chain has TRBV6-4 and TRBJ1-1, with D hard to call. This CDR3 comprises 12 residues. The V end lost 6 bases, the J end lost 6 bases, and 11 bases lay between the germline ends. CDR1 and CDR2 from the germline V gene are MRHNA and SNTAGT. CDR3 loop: CASSTRVAEAFF. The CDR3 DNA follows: TGTGCCAGCAGCACCCGGGTAGCTGAAGCTTTCTTT.

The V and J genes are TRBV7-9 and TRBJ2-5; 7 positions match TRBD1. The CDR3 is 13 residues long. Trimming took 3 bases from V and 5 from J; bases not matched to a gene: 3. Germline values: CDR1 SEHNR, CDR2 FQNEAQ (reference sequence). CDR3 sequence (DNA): TGTGCCAGCAGCTTGCACAGGGGTGAGACCCAGTACTTC. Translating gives CASSLHRGETQYF.

CDR3 DNA: TGCGCCAGCAGCCAAGGCAGCCAGAACACTGAAGCTTTCTTT. Translating gives CASSQGSQNTEAFF. The chain employs TRBV4-3 and TRBJ1-1; D ambiguous. CDR3 length: 14 residues. The germline V gene encodes CDR1 LGHNA and CDR2 YSLEER. V lost 1 base to trimming and J lost 1 base, with 7 bases between them.

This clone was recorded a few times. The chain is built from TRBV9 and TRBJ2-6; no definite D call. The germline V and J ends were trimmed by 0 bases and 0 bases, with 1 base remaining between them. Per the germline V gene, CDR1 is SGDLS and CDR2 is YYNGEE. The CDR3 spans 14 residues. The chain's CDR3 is CASSVDSGANVLTF. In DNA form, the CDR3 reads TGTGCCAGCAGCGTAGACTCTGGGGCCAACGTCCTGACTTTC.

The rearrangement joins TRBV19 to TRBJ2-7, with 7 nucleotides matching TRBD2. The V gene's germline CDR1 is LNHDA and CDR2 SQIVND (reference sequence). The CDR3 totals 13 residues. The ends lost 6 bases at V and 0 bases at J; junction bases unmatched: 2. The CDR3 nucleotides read TGTGCCAGTAGCGGGAGGATCTCCTACGAGCAGTACTTC. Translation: CASSGRISYEQYF.

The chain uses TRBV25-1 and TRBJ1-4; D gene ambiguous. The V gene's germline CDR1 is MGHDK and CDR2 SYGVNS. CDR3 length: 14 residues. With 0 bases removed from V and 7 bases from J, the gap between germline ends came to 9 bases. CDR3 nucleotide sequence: TGTGCCAGCAGTGAATATAAGATCGGTGAAAAACTGTTTTTT. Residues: CASSEYKIGEKLFF. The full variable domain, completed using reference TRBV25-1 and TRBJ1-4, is EADIYQTPRYLVIGTGKKITLECSQTMGHDKMYWYQQDPGMELHLIHYSYGVNSTEKGDLSSESTVSRIRTEHFPLTLESARPSHTSQYLCASSEYKIGEKLFFGSGTQLSVL.

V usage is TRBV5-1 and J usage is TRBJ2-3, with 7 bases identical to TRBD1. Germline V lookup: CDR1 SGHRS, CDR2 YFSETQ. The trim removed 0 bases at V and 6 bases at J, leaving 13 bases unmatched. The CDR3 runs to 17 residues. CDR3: CASSLAFVIGGRDTQYF. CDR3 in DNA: TGCGCCAGCAGCTTGGCCTTTGTTATAGGGGGCAGGGATACGCAGTATTTT. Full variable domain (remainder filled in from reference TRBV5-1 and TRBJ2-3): KAGVTQTPRYLIKTRGQQVTLSCSPISGHRSVSWYQQTPGQGLQFLFEYFSETQRNKGNFPGRFSGRQFSNSRSEMNVSTLELGDSALYLCASSLAFVIGGRDTQYFGPGTRLTVL.

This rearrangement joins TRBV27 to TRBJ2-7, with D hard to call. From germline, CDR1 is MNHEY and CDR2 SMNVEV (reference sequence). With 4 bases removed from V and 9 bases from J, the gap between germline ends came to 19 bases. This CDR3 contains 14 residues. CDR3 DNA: TGTGCCAGCAGTTCACCAGGATTCCTACGATGGCAGTACTTC. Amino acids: CASSSPGFLRWQYF.

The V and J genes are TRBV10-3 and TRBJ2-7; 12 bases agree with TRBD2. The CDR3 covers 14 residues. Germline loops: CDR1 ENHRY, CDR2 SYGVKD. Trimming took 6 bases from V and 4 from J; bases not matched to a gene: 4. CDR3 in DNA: TGTGCCATCAGGGAGGGACTAGCGGGTTACGAGCAGTACTTC. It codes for CAIREGLAGYEQYF.

The CDR3 nucleotides read TGTGCCAGCAGTGTAGCGACTAGCGGCTACAATGAGCAGTTCTTC. It encodes CASSVATSGYNEQFF. This chain links TRBV6-1 with TRBJ2-1; 9 bases match TRBD2. Germline-derived CDR1 and CDR2 are MNHNS and SASEGT. Trimming cost V 4 bases and J 3 bases; bases outside gene matches: 4. This CDR3 spans 15 amino acids.

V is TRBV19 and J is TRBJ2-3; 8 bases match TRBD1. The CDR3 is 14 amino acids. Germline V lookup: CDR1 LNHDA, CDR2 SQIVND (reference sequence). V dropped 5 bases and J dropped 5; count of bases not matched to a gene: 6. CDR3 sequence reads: CASSYAGGVDTQYF. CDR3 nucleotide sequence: TGTGCCAGTAGTTACGCAGGGGGCGTAGATACGCAGTATTTT.

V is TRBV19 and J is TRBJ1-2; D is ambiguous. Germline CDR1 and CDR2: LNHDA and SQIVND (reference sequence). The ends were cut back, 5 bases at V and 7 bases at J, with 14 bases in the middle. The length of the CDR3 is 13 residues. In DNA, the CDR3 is TGTGCCAGTAGTTCGGGGAGCCTGGTTGGCTACACCTTC. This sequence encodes CASSSGSLVGYTF. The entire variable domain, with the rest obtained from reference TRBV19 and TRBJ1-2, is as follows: DGGITQSPKYLFRKEGQNVTLSCEQNLNHDAMYWYRQDPGQGLRLIYYSQIVNDFQKGDIAEGYSVSREKKESFPLTVTSAQKNPTAFYLCASSSGSLVGYTFGSGTRLTVV.

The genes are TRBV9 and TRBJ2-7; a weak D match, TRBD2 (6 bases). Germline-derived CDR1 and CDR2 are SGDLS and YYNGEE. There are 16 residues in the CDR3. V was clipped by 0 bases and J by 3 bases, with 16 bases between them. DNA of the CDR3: TGTGCCAGCAGCGTAGGACCGCGGGATAATTTCTACGAGCAGTACTTC. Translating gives CASSVGPRDNFYEQYF.

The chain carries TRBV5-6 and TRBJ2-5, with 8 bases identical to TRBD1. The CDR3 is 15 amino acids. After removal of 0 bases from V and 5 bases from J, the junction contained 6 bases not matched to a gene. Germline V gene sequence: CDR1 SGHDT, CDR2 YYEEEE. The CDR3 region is CASSLDGRGHETQYF. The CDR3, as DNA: TGTGCCAGCAGCTTGGATGGCAGGGGGCATGAGACCCAGTACTTC.

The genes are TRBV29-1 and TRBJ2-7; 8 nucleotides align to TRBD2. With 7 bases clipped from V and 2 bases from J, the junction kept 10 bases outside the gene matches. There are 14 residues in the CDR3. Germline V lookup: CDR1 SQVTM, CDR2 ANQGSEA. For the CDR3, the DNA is TGCAGCGCCCAATCGGGGGGGACTACCTACGAGCAGTACTTC. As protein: CSAQSGGTTYEQYF.

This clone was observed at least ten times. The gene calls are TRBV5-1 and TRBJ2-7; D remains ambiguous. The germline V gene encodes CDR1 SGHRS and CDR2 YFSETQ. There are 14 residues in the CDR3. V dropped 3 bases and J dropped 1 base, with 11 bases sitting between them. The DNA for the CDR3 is TGCGCCAGCAGCTCCGAAGCCCTTTCCTACGAGCAGTACTTC. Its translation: CASSSEALSYEQYF.

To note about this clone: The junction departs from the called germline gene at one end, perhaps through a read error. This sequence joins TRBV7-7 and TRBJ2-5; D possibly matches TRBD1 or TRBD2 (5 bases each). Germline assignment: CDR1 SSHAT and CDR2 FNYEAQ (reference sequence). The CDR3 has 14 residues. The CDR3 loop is CASSAPGTQETQYF. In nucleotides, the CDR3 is TGTGCTAGCAGCGCGCCGGGGACCCAAGAGACCCAGTACTTC.